Below are 10 T cell receptor beta chains sequenced from a single sample in a study of blood T cell repertoires in COVID-19. The protocol was immunoSEQ multiplex PCR, while the TCRdb copy is restricted to in-frame clones and leaves out a portion. The data show some 230,000 clones, about 88% seen once. The sequencing input was peripheral blood. The receptor source for this set is a woman aged 45-65 years with COVID-19, enrolled during active disease.

The CDR3, as DNA: TGTGCCAGCAGCATCGGGGGGCCCTACAATGAGCAGTTCTTC. Its protein is CASSIGGPYNEQFF. The chain joins TRBV21-1 to TRBJ2-1; the listed D gene, TRBD2, was not tested against the DNA. TRBV21-1 is recorded as a pseudogene. The CDR3 has 14 amino acids.

In this sample, this clone turned up once. The chain uses TRBV19 and TRBJ2-3; 7 nucleotides align to TRBD2. The CDR3 totals 16 residues. Germline values: CDR1 LNHDA, CDR2 SQIVND (reference sequence). V lost 3 bases, J lost 0 bases, and 6 bases stayed unmatched. CDR3 loop: CASSIGDSGSTDTQYF. Written as DNA, the CDR3 is TGTGCCAGTAGTATTGGGGATAGCGGGAGCACAGATACGCAGTATTTT.

The V and J genes are TRBV30 and TRBJ2-7, with D possibly being TRBD2 (5 bases). Trimming cost V 5 bases and J 2 bases, with 10 bases left between them. The CDR3 is 12 residues long. CDR1 and CDR2 from the germline V gene are GTSNPN and SVGIG (reference sequence). The CDR3 DNA sequence: TGTGCCTGGGAACGGGATACCTACGAGCAGTACTTC. It is translated as CAWERDTYEQYF.

The chain recombines TRBV19 with TRBJ2-1, with 13 bases matching TRBD2. V shed 4 bases and J 6 bases; nucleotides not matched to a gene: 6. Germline CDR1 and CDR2: LNHDA and SQIVND (reference sequence). The CDR3 is 16 amino acids. The CDR3 spells CASSTTGTSGTNEQFF. The CDR3 DNA sequence: TGTGCCAGTAGTACCACCGGGACTAGCGGGACCAATGAGCAGTTCTTC.

The chain combines TRBV11-3 with TRBJ2-7; TRBD2 might be the D (5 bases). CDR1 SGHNT and CDR2 YENEEA come from the germline V gene. This CDR3 has 12 residues. V lost 5 bases to trimming and J lost 4 bases, with 9 bases between them. In DNA form, the CDR3 reads TGTGCCAGCAGCCAAGGACTTTACGAGCAGTACTTC. This codes for CASSQGLYEQYF.

The chain links TRBV15 to TRBJ1-2, with TRBD1 as a possible D gene (6 bases). Germline V gene lookup returns CDR1 LNHNV and CDR2 YYDKDF (reference sequence). V gave up 0 bases and J gave up 4 bases, with 6 bases separating them. The CDR3 is 13 amino acids. DNA of the CDR3: TGTGCCACCAGCAGAGAAGGGGGCTATGGCTACACCTTC. Translating it yields CATSREGGYGYTF. Looking up the rest from reference TRBV15 and TRBJ1-2 gives the full variable domain: DAMVIQNPRYQVTQFGKPVTLSCSQTLNHNVMYWYQQKSSQAPKLLFHYYDKDFNNEADTPDNFQSRRPNTSFCFLDIRSPGLGDTAMYLCATSREGGYGYTFGSGTRLTVV.

The J gene is TRBJ1-4, the V gene TRBV10-1, with D possibly TRBD1 on 6 matching bases. Germline V CDR1 and CDR2: WNHNN, SYGVQD (reference sequence). This CDR3 contains 16 residues. V shed 2 bases and J shed 3 bases, with 13 bases lying between them. The CDR3 spells CASSERGGTANEKLFF. CDR3 nucleotides: TGCGCCAGCAGTGAGAGGGGGGGCACGGCTAATGAAAAACTGTTTTTT.

CDR3: CASSEGAGGPQTQYF. CDR3 in DNA: TGTGCCAGCAGCGAAGGGGCGGGGGGGCCTCAAACGCAGTATTTT. This chain uses TRBV9 with TRBJ2-3; 9 bases match TRBD2. The CDR3 is 15 residues long. The J segment lost 9 bases and the V segment lost 3 bases, leaving 11 bases of the junction unmatched. The germline V gene encodes CDR1 SGDLS and CDR2 YYNGEE.

The chain links TRBV6-4 to TRBJ1-4; D possibly corresponds to TRBD1 (6 bases). The V gene lost 0 bases and the J gene lost 8 bases, with 13 bases spanning the gap. Germline V gene lookup returns CDR1 MRHNA and CDR2 SNTAGT. The CDR3 loop spans 15 amino acids. The CDR3 spells CASSDSSRGWEKLFF. The CDR3 DNA is TGTGCCAGCAGTGACTCGAGCAGGGGTTGGGAAAAACTGTTTTTT.

This clone was picked up a small number of times. V is TRBV27 and J is TRBJ2-2; 7 bases map to TRBD2. The length of the CDR3 is 14 residues. V trimming: 8 bases; J trimming: 0 bases; junction bases outside the gene matches: 3. Germline V lookup: CDR1 MNHEY, CDR2 SMNVEV (reference sequence). CDR3 sequence: CASGRGANTGELFF. The CDR3 nucleotides read TGTGCCAGCGGCCGGGGGGCGAACACCGGGGAGCTGTTTTTT.